This TCR beta chain was found in a study of T cells in Graves' hyperthyroidism and ophthalmopathy. The study's findings and limits: Among thyroid clonotypes expanded above 0.001, most also appeared in blood. Separating ophthalmopathy from stable hyperthyroidism was achieved by a 13 V-J model.

CDR1 SGHNT and CDR2 YENEEA come from the germline V gene. This CDR3 has 13 residues. The V end was cut by 4 bases, the J end by 6 bases, with 13 bases between. The TCR beta CDR3 regions underwent amplification using RNA transcripts as the source. When the TCR CDR3 underwent first-round RT-PCR, the HTBI primer set was used. MiXCR, run by TCRdb on the multiplex PCR reads, gives a single entry per CDR3 protein. The sample shows around 200,000 distinct CDR3 sequences, about 17% of them seen only once. This clonotype was counted ten times or more. Its antigen remains unidentified. This clonotype originated in a woman between 45 and 65 years old with Graves' hyperthyroidism. This chain uses TRBV11-3 with TRBJ2-7; tentatively, D is TRBD1 or TRBD2 (6 bases each). The sequencing sample was made of blood. CDR3 sequence (DNA): TGTGCCAGCAGCTCGCTCTCGGGGGCCGAGCAGTACTTC. Translated, it gives CASSSLSGAEQYF.